The clone carrying this T cell receptor beta chain has more than one count but fewer than ten. Its antigen is as yet unknown. The sample belongs to a study of blood T cells in healthy people across ages. Study-level findings and limits: Older age coincided with a roughly linear decline in TCR beta diversity per million T cells.

Primers used in a second PCR of about 6 to 11 cycles were a sample-barcoded 5' primer and a J-beta primer mix. TCRdb processed the 5' RACE reads anew with MiXCR; each CDR3 protein has one entry. The sample holds approximately 800,000 distinct CDR3 sequences, roughly 24% seen once. Each individual donor underwent a draw of around 9.8 milliliters of peripheral blood. Germline lookup yields CDR1 SGHDT and CDR2 YYEEEE. This CDR3 has 19 amino acids. V was trimmed by 3 bases and J by 0 bases, leaving 24 bases between them. The data were also submitted as part of a second study, on T cells of mothers and their children. According to that study: From each mother came over 9 million TCR beta CDR3 reads, and from each child came 3 million to 3.5 million.

The TCR originated in a boy between 5 and 17 years old in good health. This chain uses TRBV5-6 with TRBJ1-1; D gene unclear. Sequences were obtained from blood. This chain's CDR3 is CASSSLSGSSKTMNTEAFF. In DNA, the CDR3 is TGTGCCAGCAGCTCCTTGAGTGGATCCTCAAAGACGATGAACACTGAAGCTTTCTTT.